This T cell receptor (beta chain) was observed in a study of patients and donors after allogeneic stem cell transplantation. MiXCR was run by TCRdb on the RT-PCR reads, yielding one entry per CDR3 protein. Of about 960,000 distinct CDR3 sequences in the sample, roughly 18% were seen once. Trimming stripped 4 bases from V and 2 bases from J, with 6 bases between. Looked up from germline, CDR1 is LGHDT and CDR2 is YNNKEL (reference sequence). The CDR3 length is 12 residues. The sample taken for sequencing was blood, either unsorted or a sorted T cell fraction (not recorded which). The source is a human donor who was either an allogeneic HSCT recipient or a stem cell or donor lymphocyte infusion donor (not recorded which). It is not recorded whose cells these are; they may come from a transplant donor. The chain recombines TRBV3-1 with TRBJ2-7; D unclear. CDR3 sequence (DNA): TGTGCCAGCAGCCGCGTCGCCTACGAGCAGTACTTC. Translation: CASSRVAYEQYF.